A selection of T cell receptor beta chains follows, all from one sample in a study of vaccination and CD4 T cells after COVID-19. From the PCR reads, TCRdb called clonotypes with MiXCR, one entry per CDR3 protein. The repertoire holds 6,400 or so distinct CDR3 sequences, under 60% seen once, with approximately 48% in the top ten. No cognate antigen is known for these TCRs. The sample comprised CD4+ T cells from blood, cultured in vitro. All receptors derive from a human donor in good health. The CDR3 runs from the conserved cysteine through the conserved F or W. Fields, in order: J gene, V gene, D gene, clone size, CDR3 DNA, CDR3 protein. The D gene is left open where the match is weak. Size tells how often a clone was seen (once, few, many) or the class of an expanded clone, and some rows leave it out.

TRBJ2-3	TRBV27	NA	NA	TGTGCCAGCAGCCCCTTCAAAGCCGTAGGCACAGATACGCAGTATTTT	CASSPFKAVGTDTQYF
TRBJ2-5	TRBV7-2	TRBD1	once	TGTGCCAGCAGCTCCCGACAGGGGACGACCCAGTACTTC	CASSSRQGTTQYF
TRBJ2-5	TRBV7-2	NA	NA	TGTGCCAGCAGCTTAGGCGGGAAGCAAGAGACCCAGTACTTC	CASSLGGKQETQYF
TRBJ1-2	TRBV19	TRBD1	NA	TGTGCCATTCACCGGGACAGGGATAATGGCTACACCTTC	CAIHRDRDNGYTF
TRBJ2-4	TRBV2	NA	few	TGTGCCAGCACCAGAGGAGGAGGGGTCGAAAACATTCAGTACTTC	CASTRGGGVENIQYF
TRBJ1-2	TRBV6-1	TRBD1	NA	TGTGCCAGCAGCCCGCTCGGGACAGGGGGATATGGCTACACCTTC	CASSPLGTGGYGYTF
TRBJ1-5	TRBV6-1	NA	few	TGTGCCAGCAGGGGGGCCCCCATAGGGCAGCCCCAGCATTTT	CASRGAPIGQPQHF
TRBJ1-6	TRBV7-2	NA	few	TGTGCCAGCAGCTTGGTCGGGCAGGGAGCCTTTTCACCCCTCCACTTT	CASSLVGQGAFSPLHF
TRBJ1-2	TRBV10-2	NA	few	TGCGCCAGCAGACAGGCTAGCGGCTATGGCTACACCTTC	CASRQASGYGYTF
TRBJ1-6	TRBV27	TRBD1	NA	TGTGCCAGCAGTTTAGGACAGGGCTATAATTCACCCCTCCACTTT	CASSLGQGYNSPLHF
TRBJ2-5	TRBV15	NA	NA	TGTGCCACCAGCAGAGAAGGGGTCCAAGAGACCCAGTACTTC	CATSREGVQETQYF
TRBJ2-5	TRBV7-9	NA	NA	TGTGCCAGCAGCTTAGGAGATGTGGGGGGGCCGCGGGAGACCCAGTACTTC	CASSLGDVGGPRETQYF
TRBJ2-3	TRBV7-2	NA	NA	TGTGCCAGCAGCCCCCGGAGCGGAGGTATCACTAGCACAGATACGCAGTATTTT	CASSPRSGGITSTDTQYF
TRBJ1-1	TRBV6-1	NA	NA	TGTGCCAGCAGTGAATCTTACAGAGGGACTGAAGCTTTCTTT	CASSESYRGTEAFF
TRBJ1-5	TRBV19	NA	NA	TGTGCCAGTAGTATAGTTGAAAACAATCAGCCCCAGCATTTT	CASSIVENNQPQHF
TRBJ2-2	TRBV7-6	NA	few	TGTGCCAGCAGCTTAGTTTACACCGGGGAGCTGTTTTTT	CASSLVYTGELFF
TRBJ2-1	TRBV6-1	NA	NA	TGTGCCAGCCTAGCGAACTACAATGAGCAGTTCTTC	CASLANYNEQFF
TRBJ1-2	TRBV11-2	NA	NA	TGTGCCAGCAGCGAAGGACCCGGGCGGGGGGCTGGCTACACCTTC	CASSEGPGRGAGYTF
TRBJ1-6	TRBV4-3	NA	NA	TGCGCCAGCAGCCAAGACAGCGGATCACCCCTCCACTTT	CASSQDSGSPLHF
TRBJ2-5	TRBV6-2/TRBV6-3	NA	NA	TGTGCCAGCGATCTCGGGGCCAACCAAGAGACCCAGTACTTC	CASDLGANQETQYF
TRBJ2-4	TRBV27	TRBD2	NA	TGTGCCAGCAGTTTAACATGGCGGGAGGGGGCCAAAAACATTCAGTACTTC	CASSLTWREGAKNIQYF
TRBJ1-2	TRBV20-1	NA	few	TGCAGTGCTAGTCTTGGGAACACGCCGAACTATGGCTACACCTTC	CSASLGNTPNYGYTF